This record concerns one T cell receptor beta chain sequence. Its antigen is unidentified. The assay was immunoSEQ multiplex PCR, and TCRdb's table has in-frame clones only and misses some. The data contain about 39,000 clones, about 93% of them singletons. The sample originates from a study of graft-versus-host responses after intestinal transplantation. Overall study: In this cohort, recipients had multivisceral, liver-intestinal, or isolated intestinal transplants. Anti-thymocyte globulin induction, then tacrolimus and steroids for approximately 3 years, went to all recipients.

Findings and limits, study-wide: Some GvH clones appeared in ileal mucosa or blood before recipient bone marrow.

The sample in question was unstimulated CD8+ T cells sorted from spleen or lymph node cells, obtained before transplant. The TCR originated in a human donor who was the organ donor for an intestinal transplant.

In DNA form, the CDR3 reads TGTGCCAGCAGCGTAGTCGGGGAGGAGTACAATGAGCAGTTCTTC. As protein: CASSVVGEEYNEQFF. This chain connects TRBV9 to TRBJ2-1, with D possibly being TRBD2 (6 bases). The length of the CDR3 is 15 residues. Germline V gives CDR1 SGDLS, CDR2 YYNGEE. The ends were cut back, 0 bases at V and 4 bases at J, with 11 bases in the middle. The whole variable domain, filled in from reference TRBV9 and TRBJ2-1, reads DSGVTQTPKHLITATGQRVTLRCSPRSGDLSVYWYQQSLDQGLQFLIQYYNGEERAKGNILERFSAQQFPDLHSELNLSSLELGDSALYFCASSVVGEEYNEQFFGPGTRLTVL.